Each of the 7 T cell receptor beta chains below was sequenced from the same sample in a study of regulatory T cells in long-lasting Graves disease (dated by TCRdb to about 2021). The sample's time point label, in plain terms: persistent/refractory GD, antithyroid drugs over 5 years with positive TRAb. For both TCR sequencing and RNA sequencing, RNA was extracted from PBMCs in TRIzol. Receptors were amplified or captured by multiplex PCR. The sample was run on an Illumina HiSeq 4000. TCR beta libraries were built with iRepertoire HTBI primers and Arm-PCR amplification of CDR3 regions. TCRdb reprocessed the public reads (quality trimming at Q25 with fastp, clone calling with MiXCR) and kept in-frame beta chains. Rows with a matching CDR3 protein are joined into one entry that keeps the most common DNA and genes. The sample table shows roughly 400,000 distinct CDR3 sequences, and less than 25% are seen once. The biggest ten clones account for around 21% of the sample.

This specimen was peripheral blood mononuclear cells (PBMCs), taken when the disease was refractory, from a patient treated with antithyroid drugs. Receptor source: a female donor with Graves disease.

This clonotype was observed at least ten times. V usage is TRBV6-2 or TRBV6-3 and J usage is TRBJ2-4, with D tentatively TRBD1 (6 bases). Germline V gene lookup returns CDR1 MNHEY and CDR2 SVGEGT. The CDR3 loop spans 16 amino acids. V was clipped by 2 bases and J by 1 base, with 12 bases between them. The CDR3 sequence: CASSYGWGLAKNIQYF. The CDR3 nucleotides are TGTGCCAGCAGTTACGGCTGGGGGCTTGCCAAAAACATTCAGTACTTC.

Ten or more counts support this clonotype. The chain links TRBV30 to TRBJ1-2; no clear D. Germline-derived CDR1 and CDR2 are GTSNPN and SVGIG (reference sequence). V lost 4 bases and J lost 4, with 13 bases in between. This CDR3 has 13 residues. The chain's CDR3 is CAWNQGDGYGYTF. CDR3 nucleotide sequence: TGTGCCTGGAATCAAGGAGATGGCTATGGCTACACCTTC. The entire variable domain, with the rest obtained from reference TRBV30 and TRBJ1-2, is as follows: SQTIHQWPATLVQPVGSPLSLECTVEGTSNPNLYWYRQAAGRGLQLLFYSVGIGQISSEVPQNLSASRPQDRQFILSSKKLLLSDSGFYLCAWNQGDGYGYTFGSGTRLTVV.

V is TRBV7-6 and J is TRBJ2-5; D assignment may be TRBD1 or TRBD2 (5 bases each). Germline V gene sequence: CDR1 SGHVS, CDR2 FNYEAQ. This CDR3 has 15 residues. V was trimmed by 5 bases and J by 1 base, leaving 14 bases between them. DNA of the CDR3: TGTGCCAGCAGCGAACCAGGGACGGGCCAAGAGACCCAGTACTTC. Encoded protein: CASSEPGTGQETQYF.

A word on this clonotype: A much larger clone differs by one base, so this may be a read error. The J gene is TRBJ1-4, the V gene TRBV12-3 or TRBV12-4; TRBD1 aligns across 8 bases. V dropped 5 bases and J dropped 10; count of bases not matched to a gene: 9. The CDR3 is 14 residues long. As DNA, the CDR3 is TGTGCCAGCAGTCGGACAGGGAGTAGGGGAAAACTGTTTTTT. Translating gives CASSRTGSRGKLFF.

This clonotype was found many times. This chain links TRBV30 with TRBJ1-2, with D possibly matching TRBD1 (6 bases). Deletions cut 8 bases from V and 4 bases from J, with 17 bases between. The V gene's germline CDR1 is GTSNPN and CDR2 SVGIG (reference sequence). The CDR3 loop spans 13 amino acids. The CDR3 region has the DNA TGTGCCGGACAGACCCGGGAACGCTATGGCTACACCTTC. This codes for CAGQTRERYGYTF.

This clonotype was counted at least ten times. The chain joins TRBV7-2 to TRBJ2-2; TRBD1 agrees at 7 bases. Germline values: CDR1 SGHTA, CDR2 FQGNSA. The CDR3 is 14 residues long. V lost 3 bases, J lost 4 bases, and 2 bases stayed unmatched. Written as DNA, the CDR3 is TGTGCCAGCAGCTTGGGACAGTTCACCGGGGAGCTGTTTTTT. It encodes CASSLGQFTGELFF.

For this clonotype: A read error is possible here, since a much larger clone lies one base away. The gene calls are TRBV7-2 and TRBJ2-2; tentatively, D is TRBD2 (6 bases). Germline V gives CDR1 SGHTA, CDR2 FQGNSA. CDR3 length equals 13 residues. CDR3 in DNA: TGTGCCAGCAGCTGGGACTTAACCGGGGAGCCGTTTTTT. Translating gives CASSWDLTGEPFF.